This T cell receptor (beta chain) was sequenced in a study of cytomegalovirus exposure and HLA in healthy donors. Study overall: The study's early data release held about 77 million unique TCRs from HLA-typed donors. Findings and limits, study-wide: In a later analysis, specific HLA alleles were associated with 15,000 to 20,000 TCR beta sequences at a 0.05 false discovery rate. Being productive about 90% or about 30% of the time was typical of most TCR beta V segments in an earlier analysis.

Though nominally healthy at sampling, donors likely had unrecorded immune exposures. Points on this clone: Its antigen is unknown.

In germline, CDR1 is SGHVS, CDR2 FQNEAQ. V was trimmed by 1 base and J by 11 bases, leaving 13 bases between them. This CDR3 comprises 13 residues. The primer mix had 60 Vbeta and 13 Jbeta primers. Repertoires were generated with immunoSEQ multiplex PCR, while TCRdb's copy carries only in-frame clones and drops some. The sample has some 60,000 clones, over 70% seen once. The source material was PBMCs. This TCR was recovered from a woman in her thirties or forties in good health and CMV-seronegative. The gene calls are TRBV7-8 and TRBJ2-3; D gene unclear. The CDR3 DNA reads TGTGCCAGCAGCTTAGGGGCCGAGACCGGGCAGTATTTT. Protein: CASSLGAETGQYF.